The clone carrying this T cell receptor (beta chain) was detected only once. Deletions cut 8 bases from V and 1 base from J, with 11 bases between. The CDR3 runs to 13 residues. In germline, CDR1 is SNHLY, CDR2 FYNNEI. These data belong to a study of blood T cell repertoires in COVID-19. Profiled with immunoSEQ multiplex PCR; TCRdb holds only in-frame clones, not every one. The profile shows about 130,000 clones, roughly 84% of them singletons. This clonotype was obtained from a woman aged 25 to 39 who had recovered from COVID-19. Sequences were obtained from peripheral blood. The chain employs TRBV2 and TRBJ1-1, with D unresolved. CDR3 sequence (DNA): TGTGCCAGCGTGGCACAGCCGAACACTGAAGCTTTCTTT. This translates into CASVAQPNTEAFF.